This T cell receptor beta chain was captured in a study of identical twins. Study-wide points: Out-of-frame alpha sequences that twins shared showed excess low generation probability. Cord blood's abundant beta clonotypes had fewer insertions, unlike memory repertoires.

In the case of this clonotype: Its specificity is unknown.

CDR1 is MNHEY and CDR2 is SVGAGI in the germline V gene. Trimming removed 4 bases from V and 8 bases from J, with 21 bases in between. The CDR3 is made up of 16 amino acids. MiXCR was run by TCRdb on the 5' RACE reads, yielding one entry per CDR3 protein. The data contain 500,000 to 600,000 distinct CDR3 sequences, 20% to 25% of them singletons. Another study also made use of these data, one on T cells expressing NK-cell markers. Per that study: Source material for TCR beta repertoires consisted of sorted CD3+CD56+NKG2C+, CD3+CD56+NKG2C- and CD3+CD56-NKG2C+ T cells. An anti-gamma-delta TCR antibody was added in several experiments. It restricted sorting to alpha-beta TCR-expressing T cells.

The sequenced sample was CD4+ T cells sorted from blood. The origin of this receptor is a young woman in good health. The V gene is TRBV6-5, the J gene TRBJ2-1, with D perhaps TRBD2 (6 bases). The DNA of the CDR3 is TGTGCCAGCAGTTCTCCGGGACGGAGGGCTGGGGATGAGCAGTTCTTC. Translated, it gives CASSSPGRRAGDEQFF.